The 18 T cell receptor beta chains reported below all come from one sample, sequenced in a study of blood T cell repertoires in COVID-19. Using immunoSEQ multiplex PCR, the repertoire was profiled, and TCRdb retains in-frame clones only, with some absent. This sample has under 150,000 clones; roughly 88% occur once, and the top ten carry roughly 28%. Sequenced input: peripheral blood. Receptors were obtained from a human donor in a cohort sampled during active COVID-19.

The genes are TRBV30 and TRBJ1-4; D uncertain. Trimming stripped 3 bases from V and 0 bases from J, with 8 bases between. The CDR3 consists of 14 residues. Germline CDR1 GTSNPN, CDR2 SVGIG (reference sequence). For the CDR3, the DNA is TGTGCCTGGAGCTTCAGGTCAACTAATGAAAAACTGTTTTTT. This gives the protein CAWSFRSTNEKLFF.

This chain uses TRBV6-2 or TRBV6-3 with TRBJ2-6; D ambiguous. Between the trimmed V and J ends, which lost 2 bases and 5 bases, there was a span of 4 bases. The germline V gene encodes CDR1 MNHEY and CDR2 SVGEGT. There are 13 residues in the CDR3. The DNA for the CDR3 is TGTGCCAGCAGTTACGGCAGGGCCAACGTCCTGACTTTC. Its translation: CASSYGRANVLTF.

This rearrangement joins TRBV6-5 to TRBJ2-1; D unresolved. V was trimmed by 2 bases and J by 0 bases, leaving 11 bases between them. Germline V gene sequence: CDR1 MNHEY, CDR2 SVGAGI. The CDR3 is made up of 16 amino acids. The CDR3 here is CASSYIEPSSYNEQFF. DNA of the CDR3: TGTGCCAGCAGTTACATTGAGCCTAGCTCCTACAATGAGCAGTTCTTC.

V and J are TRBV20-1 and TRBJ1-2; possibly TRBD1 for D (5 bases). The CDR3 has 11 residues. V lost 8 bases and J lost 2, with 9 bases in between. Germline V gives CDR1 DFQATT, CDR2 SNEGSKA (reference sequence). The CDR3, as DNA: TGCAGTACGACAGCGAACTATGGCTACACCTTC. Encoded protein: CSTTANYGYTF.

The chain joins TRBV7-8 to TRBJ1-6; no firm D call. This CDR3 has 17 amino acids. CDR1 is SGHVS, CDR2 FQNEAQ, per germline. Trimming took 5 bases from V and 1 from J, leaving 15 bases between them. CDR3 loop: CASSEIGVKSYNSPLHF. CDR3 nucleotides: TGTGCCAGCAGCGAGATCGGGGTAAAGTCCTATAATTCACCCCTCCACTTT.

The chain links TRBV14 to TRBJ2-7; 13 bases agree with TRBD2. V shed 4 bases and J 3 bases; nucleotides not matched to a gene: 6. The CDR3 is 16 amino acids. Germline CDR1 reads SGHDN; CDR2 reads FVKESK. CDR3 protein: CASSPGTSGIYYEQYF. CDR3 nucleotide sequence: TGTGCCAGCAGCCCCGGGACTAGCGGGATATACTACGAGCAGTACTTC.

The gene calls are TRBV13 and TRBJ2-1; a weak D match, TRBD2 (6 bases). Trimming took off 9 bases at V and 0 bases at J, with 12 bases between the two ends. Germline CDR1 and CDR2: PRHDT and FYEKMQ (reference sequence). The CDR3 sequence is 14 residues long. CDR3 nucleotides: TGTGCCAGTGCGGGGCTCAGCTCCTACAATGAGCAGTTCTTC. Amino acid sequence: CASAGLSSYNEQFF.

On this clone: The junction differs from germline at one of its ends, possibly a read error. This chain links TRBV7-9 with TRBJ1-1; D perhaps matches TRBD1 (6 bases). Germline assignment: CDR1 SEHNR and CDR2 FQNEAQ (reference sequence). This CDR3 contains 11 residues. The CDR3 nucleotides read TGTGCCAGCAGCGGGGGCCGGGGCGTTACGTTT. This gives the protein CASSGGRGVTF.

The rearrangement uses TRBV9 and TRBJ1-1; no reliable D call. Germline CDR1 reads SGDLS; CDR2 reads YYNGEE. The CDR3 runs to 14 residues. Trimming removed 0 bases from V and 1 base from J, with 7 bases in between. Written as DNA, the CDR3 is TGTGCCAGCAGCGTAGGCCAGCGGAACACTGAAGCTTTCTTT. Amino acid sequence: CASSVGQRNTEAFF.

This clone turned up a few times. The chain links TRBV4-3 to TRBJ2-3; D remains ambiguous. This CDR3 spans 16 amino acids. CDR1 is LGHNA and CDR2 is YSLEER in the germline V gene. V was cut by 2 bases and J by 5 bases, with 17 bases left in between. The CDR3 is CASSQLRHLMGDTQYF. CDR3 bases: TGCGCCAGCAGCCAACTGAGACACCTGATGGGAGATACGCAGTATTTT.

A single count supports this clone. The chain uses TRBV19 and TRBJ1-1, with D possibly TRBD1 on 6 matching bases. The length of the CDR3 is 14 residues. Germline loops: CDR1 LNHDA, CDR2 SQIVND (reference sequence). The V and J ends lost 3 bases and 4 bases respectively, with 12 bases between them. The CDR3 nucleotides are TGTGCCAGTAGTATGGGGAGGGGGTTCACTGAAGCTTTCTTT. It translates to CASSMGRGFTEAFF.

This chain uses TRBV9 with TRBJ2-7; TRBD1 matches 9 bases. The germline gives CDR1 SGDLS, CDR2 YYNGEE. The CDR3 contains 14 residues. Unmatched junction bases numbered 9, after V lost 4 bases and J lost 7 bases. In nucleotides, the CDR3 is TGTGCCAGCAGCAAACGGACAGGGGCGGGGGAGCAGTACTTC. Its translation: CASSKRTGAGEQYF.

The rearrangement uses TRBV4-2 and TRBJ2-7; 7 bases line up with TRBD1. The germline V gene encodes CDR1 LGHNA and CDR2 YNFKEQ. The V gene end was trimmed by 4 bases and the J gene end by 6 bases; junction bases not matched to a gene: 12. The CDR3 sequence is 15 residues long. The CDR3 nucleotides are TGTGCCAGCAGCCCTCCGGGACAGAGTTTTTTCGAGCAGTACTTC. This gives the protein CASSPPGQSFFEQYF.

The chain employs TRBV9 and TRBJ1-2; the match to TRBD1 covers 7 bases. This CDR3 is 13 amino acids long. V trimming: 0 bases; J trimming: 4 bases; junction bases outside the gene matches: 0. CDR1 SGDLS and CDR2 YYNGEE come from the germline V gene. DNA of the CDR3: TGTGCCAGCAGCGTAGGGGACAGCTATGGCTACACCTTC. Translated, it gives CASSVGDSYGYTF.

CDR3 bases: TGTGCCAGCAGCCGATGGCAGAACTATGGCTACACCTTC. The encoded protein is CASSRWQNYGYTF. The chain carries TRBV27 and TRBJ1-2; D call uncertain. Trimming stripped 6 bases from V and 2 bases from J, with 10 bases between. Germline assignment: CDR1 MNHEY and CDR2 SMNVEV (reference sequence). This CDR3 spans 13 amino acids.

This clone was detected ten times or more. The V call is TRBV29-1, the J call TRBJ2-7; 10 nucleotides line up with TRBD1. The V segment lost 4 bases and the J segment 3 bases; nucleotides outside the gene matches: 3. This CDR3 has 13 residues. Germline V gene lookup returns CDR1 SQVTM and CDR2 ANQGSEA. In DNA, the CDR3 is TGCAGCGTTGCTGACAGGGGGCTCTACGAGCAGTACTTC. This sequence encodes CSVADRGLYEQYF.

V usage is TRBV6-1 and J usage is TRBJ1-6; 8 positions match TRBD1. CDR3 length: 14 residues. Trimming at V came to 1 base and at J to 8 bases, leaving 1 base not matched to a gene. Per germline, CDR1 MNHNS and CDR2 SASEGT. CDR3: CASSEGTGHSPLHF. The CDR3 bases are TGTGCCAGCAGTGAAGGGACAGGGCATTCACCCCTCCACTTT.

This chain connects TRBV4-3 to TRBJ1-2; tentatively, D is TRBD1 (5 bases). The CDR3 totals 14 residues. The germline V gene encodes CDR1 LGHNA and CDR2 YSLEER. V lost 3 bases, J lost 8 bases, and 16 bases lay in between. The CDR3 loop is CASSQEQVLVGYTF. CDR3 sequence (DNA): TGCGCCAGCAGCCAGGAACAGGTTCTCGTGGGCTACACCTTC.